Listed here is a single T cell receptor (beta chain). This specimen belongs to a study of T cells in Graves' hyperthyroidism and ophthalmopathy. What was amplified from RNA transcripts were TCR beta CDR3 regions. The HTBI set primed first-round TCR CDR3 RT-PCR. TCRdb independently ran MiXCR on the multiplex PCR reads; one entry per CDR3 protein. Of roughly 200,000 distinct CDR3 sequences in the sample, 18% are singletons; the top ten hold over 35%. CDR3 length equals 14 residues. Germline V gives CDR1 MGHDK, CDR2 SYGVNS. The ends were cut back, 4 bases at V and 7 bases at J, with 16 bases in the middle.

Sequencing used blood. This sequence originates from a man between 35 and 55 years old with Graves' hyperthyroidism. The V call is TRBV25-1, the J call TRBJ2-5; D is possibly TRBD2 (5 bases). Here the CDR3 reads CASSASTRSRTQYF. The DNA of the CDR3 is TGTGCCAGCAGTGCGTCTACTAGGAGTCGGACCCAGTACTTC.